The 26 T cell receptor beta chains below were found in one sample sequenced in a study of T cell repertoires in cytomegalovirus infection. TCRdb analysed the reads with MiXCR anew, one entry per CDR3 protein. The data hold about 450,000 distinct CDR3 sequences, with 30% to 40% observed a single time. Sequencing used PBMCs. These receptors were obtained from a human donor in good health (CMV status not recorded). Some clones in this sample may be carry-over from other donors' samples.

There are a few counts of this clonotype. This chain joins TRBV12-3 or TRBV12-4 and TRBJ2-3; D is possibly TRBD1 or TRBD2 (5 bases each). This CDR3 is built from 16 residues. Deletions cut 7 bases from V and 0 bases from J, with 17 bases between. The DNA of the CDR3 is TGTGCCAGCACCCCATTTGGGGGTGGTAGCACAGATACGCAGTATTTT. Protein product: CASTPFGGGSTDTQYF.

The J gene is TRBJ2-2, the V gene TRBV6-1; tentatively, D is TRBD2 (6 bases). Trimming shortened V by 5 bases and J by 5 bases, and 12 bases separated the two germline ends. The CDR3 is 14 amino acids. Germline assignment: CDR1 MNHNS and CDR2 SASEGT. The CDR3 loop reads CASSRDGGTGELFF. CDR3 DNA sequence: TGTGCCAGCAGTCGCGACGGGGGTACCGGGGAGCTGTTTTTT.

The sample holds a few counts of this clonotype. This sequence joins TRBV5-1 and TRBJ1-1; 8 bases align to TRBD1. The CDR3 consists of 13 residues. CDR1 and CDR2 from the germline V gene are SGHRS and YFSETQ. The ends lost 7 bases at V and 6 bases at J; junction bases unmatched: 8. The DNA of the CDR3 is TGCGCCAGCCACGGGACAGGCGGCTCTGAAGCTTTCTTT. It codes for CASHGTGGSEAFF.

This rearrangement joins TRBV14 to TRBJ1-4; perhaps TRBD1 as D (5 bases). CDR1 SGHDN and CDR2 FVKESK come from the germline V gene. This CDR3 comprises 15 residues. Trimming took 4 bases from V and 7 from J, leaving 16 bases between them. The CDR3 nucleotides are TGTGCCAGCAGCCCGACCCGGGGGTCGGTTGAAAAACTGTTTTTT. This gives the protein CASSPTRGSVEKLFF.

With regard to this clonotype: This may stem from a read error, because a much larger clone lies one nucleotide away. Without the conserved terminal phenylalanine or tryptophan, this CDR3 likely stems from a read error. The chain employs TRBV7-2 and TRBJ2-1; D is unclear. Looked up from germline, CDR1 is SGHTA and CDR2 is FQGNSA. The CDR3 is made up of 14 amino acids. V was shortened by 1 base and J by 7 bases, with 11 bases between the two germline ends. The CDR3, as DNA: TGTGCCAGCAGCTTAGGGATTCTAGGAAATGAGCAGTTCTTA. Translating it yields CASSLGILGNEQFL.

The gene calls are TRBV20-1 and TRBJ2-3; 9 bases are shared with TRBD2. Trimming cost V 6 bases and J 6 bases; bases outside gene matches: 10. Germline loops: CDR1 DFQATT, CDR2 SNEGSKA (reference sequence). The CDR3 spans 14 residues. The CDR3 region is CSALSGGIGDTQYF. The CDR3 nucleotides read TGCAGTGCCTTAAGCGGGGGGATCGGTGATACGCAGTATTTT.

This clonotype was recorded at least ten times. This chain uses TRBV7-6 with TRBJ2-2; D gene uncertain. Trimming cost V 2 bases and J 0 bases, with 10 bases left between them. Germline-derived CDR1 and CDR2 are SGHVS and FNYEAQ. The CDR3 totals 16 residues. The CDR3 bases are TGTGCCAGCAGCTTAAAACGGCTGTCGAACACCGGGGAGCTGTTTTTT. Translation: CASSLKRLSNTGELFF.

The chain employs TRBV4-1 and TRBJ1-2; possibly TRBD1 for D (5 bases). V was clipped by 5 bases and J by 4 bases, with 14 bases between them. Germline V CDR1 and CDR2: MGHRA, YSYEKL. The CDR3 is 14 amino acids. CDR3 loop: CASSTTEGSYGYTF. In DNA form, the CDR3 reads TGCGCCAGCAGCACGACAGAGGGGAGCTATGGCTACACCTTC.

As to this clonotype: The CDR3 does not close with the conserved phenylalanine or tryptophan, likely indicating a read error. The chain couples TRBV5-1 to TRBJ1-1; TRBD1 might be the D (6 bases). The CDR3 has 14 amino acids. Trimming pared 3 bases from V and 7 bases from J, leaving 16 bases between. CDR1 and CDR2 from the germline V gene are SGHRS and YFSETQ. The CDR3 spells CASSWQGSSIEAFS. CDR3 coding DNA: TGCGCCAGCAGCTGGCAGGGGTCCTCGATTGAAGCTTTCTCT.

Note on this clonotype: Since a much larger clone is just one base distant, this may be a read error. Lacking the conserved final phenylalanine or tryptophan, this CDR3 likely reflects a read error. The chain recombines TRBV11-2 with TRBJ2-1; D is uncertain. CDR1 SGHAT and CDR2 FQNNGV come from the germline V gene. The CDR3 totals 14 residues. Between the trimmed V and J ends, which lost 0 bases and 8 bases, there was a span of 11 bases. CDR3 in DNA: TGTGCCAGCAGCTTAGAGGGCAGATGGGATGAGCAGTTCTTA. Amino acid sequence: CASSLEGRWDEQFL.

This clonotype was found many times. This chain uses TRBV12-3 or TRBV12-4 with TRBJ1-2, with D possibly being TRBD1 (6 bases). V lost 7 bases to trimming and J lost 2 bases, with 11 bases between them. This CDR3 contains 13 residues. The CDR3 region is CASTPGGNYGYTF. The CDR3, as DNA: TGTGCCAGCACCCCGGGGGGCAACTATGGCTACACCTTC.

The chain couples TRBV7-3 to TRBJ2-1, with 9 nucleotides matching TRBD2. Germline assignment: CDR1 SGHTA and CDR2 FQGTGA. Germline trimming cut 2 bases from V and 0 bases from J; bases unmatched to any gene: 5. This CDR3 region has 17 residues. CDR3 in DNA: TGTGCCAGCAGCTTAGAGGCGGGGGGGGTCTCCTACAATGAGCAGTTCTTC. It codes for CASSLEAGGVSYNEQFF.

With respect to this clonotype: The junction and the germline gene differ at one end; a read error may be behind it. The V gene is TRBV7-9, the J gene TRBJ2-4; D gene ambiguous. CDR3 size: 15 residues. Germline V lookup: CDR1 SEHNR, CDR2 FQNEAQ (reference sequence). Here the CDR3 DNA reads TGTGCCAGCCGCTTAGAGTATCCCCTAGAAAACATTCAGTACTTC. Protein product: CASRLEYPLENIQYF.

About this clonotype: One end of the junction is discordant with germline, which a read error may explain. This sequence joins TRBV11-2 and TRBJ2-7, with D possibly matching TRBD2 (5 bases). CDR3 length: 15 amino acids. From germline, CDR1 is SGHAT and CDR2 FQNNGV. CDR3 protein: CASSLGLARTYEQSF. The CDR3 coding sequence is TGTGCCAGCAGCCTAGGGCTAGCTCGTACCTACGAGCAGTCCTTC.

This clonotype was counted once. The chain has TRBV9 and TRBJ2-3; possibly TRBD1 or TRBD2 for D (5 bases each). The CDR3 sequence is 15 residues long. Trimming stripped 3 bases from V and 4 bases from J, with 15 bases between. Germline CDR1 SGDLS, CDR2 YYNGEE. CDR3: CASSAGLGTSDTQYF. The CDR3 coding sequence is TGTGCCAGCAGCGCGGGGCTCGGGACCTCAGATACGCAGTATTTT.

V usage is TRBV28 and J usage is TRBJ1-1; TRBD1 is a possible D gene (5 bases). This CDR3 spans 11 amino acids. V shed 6 bases and J shed 11 bases, with 13 bases lying between them. Germline V lookup: CDR1 MDHEN, CDR2 SYDVKM. The CDR3 reads CASRSNGGAFF. CDR3 DNA: TGTGCCAGCAGATCGAACGGGGGGGCTTTCTTT.

Note on this clonotype: One end of the junction fails to match germline, which may point to a read error. The rearrangement uses TRBV7-9 and TRBJ2-7; D not certain. CDR3 length: 13 amino acids. Germline-derived CDR1 and CDR2 are SEHNR and FQNEAQ (reference sequence). The CDR3 spells CASSSTESYKQYF. Here the CDR3 DNA reads TGTGCCAGCAGCTCCACCGAGTCCTACAAGCAGTACTTC.

This clonotype was counted only a few times. The rearrangement uses TRBV6-1 and TRBJ1-6; TRBD1 matches 10 bases. Germline CDR1 reads MNHNS; CDR2 reads SASEGT. Trimming at V came to 3 bases and at J to 9 bases, leaving 2 bases not matched to a gene. The length of the CDR3 is 14 residues. DNA of the CDR3: TGTGCCAGCAGTGATAGGGACAGGGGTTCACCCCTCCACTTT. Residues: CASSDRDRGSPLHF.

This clonotype was observed at least ten times. The chain joins TRBV7-2 to TRBJ2-5, with D tentatively TRBD1 or TRBD2 (5 bases each). V was cut by 3 bases and J by 1 base, with 15 bases left in between. Looked up from germline, CDR1 is SGHTA and CDR2 is FQGNSA. The CDR3 consists of 16 residues. The CDR3 reads CASSFPEWGPQETQYF. CDR3 bases: TGTGCCAGCAGCTTCCCCGAATGGGGACCCCAAGAGACCCAGTACTTC.

The chain links TRBV7-6 to TRBJ2-7, with D unclear. This CDR3 is 15 amino acids long. Germline assignment: CDR1 SGHVS and CDR2 FNYEAQ. Trimming cost V 4 bases and J 0 bases, with 13 bases left between them. The CDR3 DNA sequence: TGTGCCAGCAGCTCCGGCCGGCGTGGCTCCTACGAGCAGTACTTC. Encoded protein: CASSSGRRGSYEQYF.

This chain links TRBV5-5 with TRBJ2-3; D may be TRBD2 (5 bases). The CDR3 contains 14 residues. Trimming removed 1 base at V and 2 bases at J, with 8 bases between. Germline CDR1 is SGHKS and CDR2 is YYEKEE (reference sequence). The CDR3: CASSLTSVTDTQYF. CDR3 sequence (DNA): TGTGCCAGCAGCTTGACTAGTGTCACAGATACGCAGTATTTT. The whole variable domain, filled in from reference TRBV5-5 and TRBJ2-3, reads DAGVTQSPTHLIKTRGQQVTLRCSPISGHKSVSWYQQVLGQGPQFIFQYYEKEERGRGNFPDRFSARQFPNYSSELNVNALLLGDSALYLCASSLTSVTDTQYFGPGTRLTVL.

As to this clonotype: Being one base from a much bigger clone, this may be a read error. The chain is built from TRBV7-8 and TRBJ2-2; the D gene is possibly TRBD2 (6 bases). This CDR3 has 19 amino acids. Germline loops: CDR1 SGHVS, CDR2 FQNEAQ. CDR3: CASSRGDSPNLLNTGKLFF. As DNA, the CDR3 is TGTGCCAGCAGCCGCGGGGACTCACCCAACTTACTGAACACCGGGAAGCTGTTTTTT.

The chain carries TRBV12-3 or TRBV12-4 and TRBJ1-2; 7 bases map to TRBD1. The CDR3 loop spans 15 amino acids. J was trimmed by 7 bases and V by 0 bases; bases with no gene match: 8. In DNA, the CDR3 is TGTGCCAGCAGTTTAGCGTACAGGGGTCATGGTGGCTACACCTTC. This encodes CASSLAYRGHGGYTF.

The table lists this clonotype with a few counts. V gene TRBV2 combines with J gene TRBJ1-1; D not resolved. Trimming shortened V by 4 bases and J by 0 bases, and 3 bases separated the two germline ends. Germline values: CDR1 SNHLY, CDR2 FYNNEI. The CDR3 runs to 12 residues. The CDR3 region is CASSVMNTEAFF. DNA for the CDR3: TGTGCCAGCAGTGTCATGAACACTGAAGCTTTCTTT.

The chain is built from TRBV18 and TRBJ2-3; the match to TRBD1 covers 8 bases. V trimming: 6 bases; J trimming: 1 base; junction bases outside the gene matches: 6. Germline CDR1 is KGHSH and CDR2 is LQKENI. This CDR3 is built from 15 residues. CDR3 region: CASSPTGDGTDTQYF. CDR3 DNA: TGTGCCAGCTCGCCGACAGGGGACGGCACAGATACGCAGTATTTT.

In its sample, this clonotype was seen many times. CDR3 coding DNA: TGTGCCAGCAGTTTTTACGGTAGCTCTGGAAACACCATATATTTT. The encoded protein is CASSFYGSSGNTIYF. The chain carries TRBV12-3 or TRBV12-4 and TRBJ1-3; D gene unclear. The CDR3 consists of 15 residues. The germline V and J ends were trimmed by 3 bases and 0 bases, with 9 bases remaining between them.